The rows below give T cell receptor beta chains drawn from one sample of a study of shared clonotypes between healthy human individuals. Profiled with immunoSEQ multiplex PCR; TCRdb holds only in-frame clones, not every one. The table lists fewer than 600,000 clones, roughly four fifths of them singletons, with more than 10% in the top ten. Specimen: PBMCs. These receptors originate from a woman between 35 and 50 years old in good health. Some clones in this sample may be carry-over from other donors' samples. Each CDR3 is given with its conserved first and last residue. The order of the fields is D gene, clone size, J gene, V gene, CDR3 DNA, CDR3 protein. D genes are given only for firm matches. Size tells how often a clone was seen (once, few, many) or the class of an expanded clone, and some rows leave it out.

d_gene: -; abundance: many; j_gene: TRBJ2-7; v_gene: TRBV7-6; CDR3nt: TGTGCCAGCAGCTCTCCGGGACTCTACGAGCAGTACTTC; CDR3aa: CASSSPGLYEQYF
d_gene: -; abundance: -; j_gene: TRBJ1-2; v_gene: TRBV7-2; CDR3nt: TGTGCCAGCAGCTTAGATATAGGGACTAACTATGGCTACACCTTC; CDR3aa: CASSLDIGTNYGYTF
d_gene: -; abundance: -; j_gene: TRBJ1-3; v_gene: TRBV19; CDR3nt: TGTGCCAGTAGTATACAGGTCTCTGGAAACACCATATATTTT; CDR3aa: CASSIQVSGNTIYF
d_gene: TRBD2; abundance: once; j_gene: TRBJ2-5; v_gene: TRBV5-1; CDR3nt: TGCGCCAGCAGCTTGGCCGGACTAGCCGAAGAGACCCAGTACTTC; CDR3aa: CASSLAGLAEETQYF
d_gene: TRBD2; abundance: -; j_gene: TRBJ2-3; v_gene: TRBV7-2; CDR3nt: TGTGCCAGCAGCCCACGGGGGGGCGGGAGATCCGGCACAGATACGCAGTATTTT; CDR3aa: CASSPRGGGRSGTDTQYF
d_gene: TRBD2; abundance: -; j_gene: TRBJ2-1; v_gene: TRBV14; CDR3nt: TGTGCCAGCAGCCTGACTAGCGGGAGGAATGAGCAGTTCTTC; CDR3aa: CASSLTSGRNEQFF
d_gene: -; abundance: many; j_gene: TRBJ2-3; v_gene: TRBV19; CDR3nt: TGTGCCAGTAGTATAGAGGGAAGGGGCACAGATACGCAGTATTTT; CDR3aa: CASSIEGRGTDTQYF
d_gene: TRBD1; abundance: -; j_gene: TRBJ2-2; v_gene: TRBV19; CDR3nt: TGTGCCAGTAGTATTAATCCTGGAAGGGGGCTTGACACCGGGGAGCTGTTTTTT; CDR3aa: CASSINPGRGLDTGELFF
d_gene: -; abundance: -; j_gene: TRBJ1-2; v_gene: TRBV25-1; CDR3nt: TGTGCCAGCAGTGTCTTAGGGGATCACTATGGCTACACCTTC; CDR3aa: CASSVLGDHYGYTF
d_gene: TRBD1; abundance: -; j_gene: TRBJ1-2; v_gene: TRBV7-8; CDR3nt: TGTGCCAGCAGCCCGACAGGGGGTGTCGGCTACACCTTC; CDR3aa: CASSPTGGVGYTF
d_gene: -; abundance: -; j_gene: TRBJ2-1; v_gene: TRBV6-5; CDR3nt: TGTGCCAGCAGTTACTCGGGCGTACTGGTCAACAATGAGCAGTTCTTC; CDR3aa: CASSYSGVLVNNEQFF
d_gene: TRBD1; abundance: few; j_gene: TRBJ2-1; v_gene: TRBV9; CDR3nt: TGTGCCAGCAGCGAGGGGACAGGGGATGGGGAGCAGTTCTTC; CDR3aa: CASSEGTGDGEQFF
d_gene: TRBD2; abundance: -; j_gene: TRBJ2-5; v_gene: TRBV5-1; CDR3nt: TGCGCCAGCAGCTTGGACGGGACTAGTCGCCAAGAGACCCAGTACTTC; CDR3aa: CASSLDGTSRQETQYF
d_gene: -; abundance: -; j_gene: TRBJ2-2; v_gene: TRBV28; CDR3nt: TGTGCCAGCAAAGGGGCAGGGGAGGACACCGGGGAGCTGTTTTTT; CDR3aa: CASKGAGEDTGELFF
d_gene: TRBD1; abundance: -; j_gene: TRBJ1-2; v_gene: TRBV5-8; CDR3nt: TGTGCCAGCAGCTTGCAGGGGGCGGACGGCTACACCTTC; CDR3aa: CASSLQGADGYTF
d_gene: -; abundance: -; j_gene: TRBJ2-7; v_gene: TRBV18; CDR3nt: TGTGCCAGCTCACCGGAGCGGGTATGGAGGTACGAGCAGTACTTC; CDR3aa: CASSPERVWRYEQYF
d_gene: -; abundance: -; j_gene: TRBJ1-2; v_gene: TRBV5-1; CDR3nt: TGCGCCAGCAGCTTGGCGGACGGCTATGGCTACACCTTC; CDR3aa: CASSLADGYGYTF
d_gene: TRBD2; abundance: -; j_gene: TRBJ2-1; v_gene: TRBV19; CDR3nt: TGTGCCAGTAGTATAGGGGGTCGACTGGGAGGGATAGAGCAGTTCTTC; CDR3aa: CASSIGGRLGGIEQFF
d_gene: -; abundance: few; j_gene: TRBJ1-3; v_gene: TRBV5-1; CDR3nt: TGCGCCAGCAGCTTGGACGTTCAAAGTCTTCCTGGAAACACCATATATTTT; CDR3aa: CASSLDVQSLPGNTIYF
d_gene: TRBD2; abundance: -; j_gene: TRBJ2-1; v_gene: TRBV7-9; CDR3nt: TGTGCCAGCAGCCCCAGCGGGAGTGGCAATGAGCAGTTCTTC; CDR3aa: CASSPSGSGNEQFF
d_gene: -; abundance: once; j_gene: TRBJ2-5; v_gene: TRBV2; CDR3nt: TGTGCCAGCAGTGAAGCGCCCCGGGGGCAGGAGACCCAGTACTTC; CDR3aa: CASSEAPRGQETQYF
d_gene: -; abundance: -; j_gene: TRBJ2-7; v_gene: TRBV13; CDR3nt: TGTGCCAGCAGCTCCTTGGACCATCTCTCTACCTACGAGCAGTACTTC; CDR3aa: CASSSLDHLSTYEQYF
d_gene: -; abundance: once; j_gene: TRBJ1-2; v_gene: TRBV20-1; CDR3nt: TGCAGTGCCCTCGACCTTGGCTACACCTTC; CDR3aa: CSALDLGYTF
d_gene: TRBD2; abundance: -; j_gene: TRBJ2-7; v_gene: TRBV7-8; CDR3nt: TGTGCCAGCAGCTTCCGTCGACTAGCGGAATCCTACGAGCAGTACTTC; CDR3aa: CASSFRRLAESYEQYF
d_gene: TRBD1; abundance: -; j_gene: TRBJ2-3; v_gene: TRBV25-1; CDR3nt: TGTGCCAGCAGCCCCGGGACAGGTTCTAGCACAGATACGCAGTATTTT; CDR3aa: CASSPGTGSSTDTQYF
d_gene: -; abundance: -; j_gene: TRBJ2-3; v_gene: TRBV20-1; CDR3nt: TGCAGTGCTGGGGCCGAAGATACGCAGTATTTT; CDR3aa: CSAGAEDTQYF
d_gene: -; abundance: -; j_gene: TRBJ1-2; v_gene: TRBV23-1; CDR3nt: TGCGCCAGCAGTCAATCAGGCCGGCCGCGAGGCTACACCTTC; CDR3aa: CASSQSGRPRGYTF
d_gene: -; abundance: -; j_gene: TRBJ2-5; v_gene: TRBV13; CDR3nt: TGTGCCAGCAGCCCAGGACTACCACAGAGCCAAGAGACCCAGTACTTC; CDR3aa: CASSPGLPQSQETQYF
d_gene: -; abundance: -; j_gene: TRBJ2-2; v_gene: TRBV28; CDR3nt: TGTGCCAGCAGCATCCACTCCCCCGACAGGCGCCGAACGAACACCGGGGAGCTGTTTTTT; CDR3aa: CASSIHSPDRRRTNTGELFF
d_gene: -; abundance: -; j_gene: TRBJ1-2; v_gene: TRBV5-4; CDR3nt: TGTGCCAGCAGCTTGGATACAGCTAACTATGGCTACACCTTC; CDR3aa: CASSLDTANYGYTF
d_gene: TRBD2; abundance: few; j_gene: TRBJ2-3; v_gene: TRBV7-9; CDR3nt: TGTGCCAGCAGCCCACCGACTAGCGGGAGTGTTTCAGATACGCAGTATTTT; CDR3aa: CASSPPTSGSVSDTQYF
d_gene: TRBD2; abundance: -; j_gene: TRBJ2-1; v_gene: TRBV29-1; CDR3nt: TGCAGCGTTCTTCTAGCGGGAGTACAGTTCTTC; CDR3aa: CSVLLAGVQFF
d_gene: TRBD2; abundance: -; j_gene: TRBJ2-7; v_gene: TRBV4-1; CDR3nt: TGCGCCAGCAGCCAAGGACTAGCGGGAGGCTACGAGCAGTACTTC; CDR3aa: CASSQGLAGGYEQYF
d_gene: TRBD2; abundance: -; j_gene: TRBJ2-3; v_gene: TRBV19; CDR3nt: TGTGCCAGTAGTCCCGGGGTAGCGGGAGGATCAGATACGCAGTATTTT; CDR3aa: CASSPGVAGGSDTQYF
d_gene: TRBD1; abundance: few; j_gene: TRBJ1-1; v_gene: TRBV14; CDR3nt: TGTGCCAGCAGCTTTACAGGGGGCGCGGGGGCTTTCTTT; CDR3aa: CASSFTGGAGAFF
d_gene: TRBD2; abundance: -; j_gene: TRBJ2-1; v_gene: TRBV5-1; CDR3nt: TGCGCCAGCAGCCCGGCGGGACTAGCGGCCTCCTACAATGAGCAGTTCTTC; CDR3aa: CASSPAGLAASYNEQFF
d_gene: -; abundance: -; j_gene: TRBJ2-5; v_gene: TRBV15; CDR3nt: TGTGCCACCGGGAAGGACAGCCAAGAGACCCAGTACTTC; CDR3aa: CATGKDSQETQYF
d_gene: TRBD2; abundance: once; j_gene: TRBJ2-7; v_gene: TRBV2; CDR3nt: TGTGCCAGCAGGAGATTAGCGGGAGGTGGGACCTACGAGCAGTACTTC; CDR3aa: CASRRLAGGGTYEQYF
d_gene: TRBD1; abundance: many; j_gene: TRBJ2-3; v_gene: TRBV19; CDR3nt: TGTGCCAGTAGTATAGCGGCCGACAGGGGACAAGATACGCAGTATTTT; CDR3aa: CASSIAADRGQDTQYF
d_gene: -; abundance: few; j_gene: TRBJ2-6; v_gene: TRBV15; CDR3nt: TGTGCCACCTCCCCCAGGGAAGGCTCTGGGGCCAACGTCCTGACTTTC; CDR3aa: CATSPREGSGANVLTF
d_gene: -; abundance: -; j_gene: TRBJ2-7; v_gene: TRBV21-1; CDR3nt: TGTGCCAGCAGCAAAAAGACTAGCGGGAGCTCCTACGAGCAGTACTTC; CDR3aa: CASSKKTSGSSYEQYF
d_gene: -; abundance: once; j_gene: TRBJ2-7; v_gene: TRBV25-1; CDR3nt: TGTGCCAGCGGTAGCGGTACATACGAGCAGTACTTC; CDR3aa: CASGSGTYEQYF
d_gene: -; abundance: -; j_gene: TRBJ2-2; v_gene: TRBV5-1; CDR3nt: TGCGCCAGCAGCTCCCCGGGACCCGGGAACACCGGGGAGCTGTTTTTT; CDR3aa: CASSSPGPGNTGELFF
d_gene: TRBD1; abundance: few; j_gene: TRBJ2-3; v_gene: TRBV19; CDR3nt: TGTGCCAGTAGCCCTACAGGGGTAGATACGCAGTATTTT; CDR3aa: CASSPTGVDTQYF
d_gene: TRBD1; abundance: -; j_gene: TRBJ1-1; v_gene: TRBV4-1; CDR3nt: TGCGCCAGCAGACACGTGGTAGGACAGGGGGCGCGGGCCACTGAAGCTTTCTTT; CDR3aa: CASRHVVGQGARATEAFF
d_gene: -; abundance: once; j_gene: TRBJ2-5; v_gene: TRBV5-1; CDR3nt: TGCGCCAGCAGCTTGGACACCCAAGAGACCCAGTACTTC; CDR3aa: CASSLDTQETQYF
d_gene: TRBD1; abundance: -; j_gene: TRBJ2-5; v_gene: TRBV15; CDR3nt: TGTGCCACCAGCAGAGGGCTTGGAGGGACAGGGGGGGAGACCCAGTACTTC; CDR3aa: CATSRGLGGTGGETQYF